A single sample gave rise to the 13 T cell receptor beta chains below, sequenced in a study of vaccination effects on CD4 cells after COVID-19. ViraFEST used viral peptide pools to expand antigen-specific CD4+ T cells before sequencing. A roughly ten-day culture period preceded the isolation of CD4+ T cells. The individual was infected with SARS-CoV-2 between March and December 2020, as confirmed by PCR. These receptors' targets are unknown. The assay was immunoSEQ multiplex PCR, and TCRdb's table has in-frame clones only and misses some. Of roughly 70,000 clones in the sample, roughly 73% were seen once. The material was CD4+ T cells from PBMCs cultured with HIV peptides, obtained before COVID-19 vaccination. Subset indicated: HIV-1 Nef peptide pool negative control/reference culture. All receptors derive from a human donor who had a prior SARS-CoV-2 infection.

The V gene is TRBV18, the J gene TRBJ2-2; D gene ambiguous. Germline lookup yields CDR1 KGHSH and CDR2 LQKENI. V was trimmed by 3 bases and J by 5 bases, leaving 16 bases between them. The CDR3 is 16 amino acids. Here the CDR3 reads CASSPPDRSRTGELFF. CDR3 in DNA: TGTGCCAGCTCACCCCCGGACCGGAGTCGTACCGGGGAGCTGTTTTTT.

The chain has TRBV14 and TRBJ2-7; D is perhaps TRBD2 (6 bases). V lost 1 base to trimming and J lost 2 bases, with 21 bases between them. Germline V gene sequence: CDR1 SGHDN, CDR2 FVKESK. The CDR3 contains 18 residues. The CDR3 is CASSQGDETRIKAYEQYF. CDR3 sequence (DNA): TGTGCCAGCAGCCAAGGTGACGAGACTAGAATTAAGGCCTACGAGCAGTACTTC.

J is TRBJ2-6 and V is TRBV6-5; D is possibly TRBD2 (5 bases). CDR1 is MNHEY, CDR2 SVGAGI, per germline. This CDR3 spans 14 amino acids. V lost 6 bases and J 4 bases, leaving 10 bases between the germline ends. CDR3 DNA sequence: TGTGCCAGCAGCCCACCGGGGGGGGCCAACGTCCTGACTTTC. It yields the protein CASSPPGGANVLTF.

The genes are TRBV7-8 and TRBJ1-5, with 7 bases aligning to TRBD1. Germline values: CDR1 SGHVS, CDR2 FQNEAQ. With 5 bases clipped from V and 7 bases from J, the junction kept 5 bases outside the gene matches. The CDR3 is made up of 13 amino acids. The CDR3 DNA is TGTGCCAGCAGCGCCACAGGGGTCCAGCCCCAGCATTTT. Residues: CASSATGVQPQHF. The whole variable domain, filled in from reference TRBV7-8 and TRBJ1-5, reads GAGVSQSPRYKVAKRGQDVALRCDPISGHVSLFWYQQALGQGPEFLTYFQNEAQLDKSGLPSDRFFAERPEGSVSTLKIQRTQQEDSAVYLCASSATGVQPQHFGDGTRLSIL.

The J gene is TRBJ2-3, the V gene TRBV5-4; D is ambiguous. V was pared by 2 bases and J by 3 bases, with 1 base between. CDR1 SGHNT and CDR2 YYREEE come from the germline V gene (reference sequence). This CDR3 has 11 residues. In DNA, the CDR3 is TGTGCCAGCAGCTTAACAGATACGCAGTATTTT. Translation gives CASSLTDTQYF.

This clone was counted between two and nine times. V and J are TRBV18 and TRBJ1-6; D is uncertain. Germline loops: CDR1 KGHSH, CDR2 LQKENI. Between the trimmed V and J ends, which lost 2 bases and 8 bases, there was a span of 4 bases. The CDR3 has 12 residues. The CDR3 nucleotides read TGTGCCAGCTCACCAGGGTATTCACCCCTCCACTTT. Its protein product is CASSPGYSPLHF.

The chain's CDR3 is CASSGVPSKYEQYF. DNA for the CDR3: TGTGCCAGCAGCGGAGTTCCCAGCAAATACGAGCAGTACTTC. The rearrangement links TRBV11-2 to TRBJ2-7; D call uncertain. V gave up 5 bases and J gave up 4 bases, with 15 bases separating them. The CDR3 extends over 14 amino acids. Germline V gene lookup returns CDR1 SGHAT and CDR2 FQNNGV.

CDR3 bases: TGTGCCAGCAGTTTAAGGCAAACTGAAGCTTTCTTT. This translates into CASSLRQTEAFF. The rearrangement uses TRBV12-3 or TRBV12-4 and TRBJ1-1; D not certain. The ends were cut back, 2 bases at V and 5 bases at J, with 6 bases in the middle. This CDR3 has 12 amino acids.

This clone was seen a handful of times. The chain has TRBV9 and TRBJ1-2, with D possibly matching TRBD1 (5 bases). Germline CDR1 SGDLS, CDR2 YYNGEE. Trimming took 7 bases from V and 3 from J, leaving 13 bases between them. The CDR3 length is 13 residues. CDR3 sequence (DNA): TGTGCCAGCTCCAAGGACACTTACTATGGCTACACCTTC. It specifies CASSKDTYYGYTF.

The rearrangement joins TRBV10-2 to TRBJ2-7; 11 bases line up with TRBD1. The CDR3 extends over 15 amino acids. CDR1 is WSHSY, CDR2 SAAADI, per germline. Unmatched junction bases numbered 7, after V lost 6 bases and J lost 3 bases. The CDR3 DNA reads as TGCGCCAGCAGGGTCCAAGGGACAGGGGGCTACGAGCAGTACTTC. Translation gives CASRVQGTGGYEQYF.

This chain joins TRBV7-2 and TRBJ1-1, with D possibly being TRBD1 (6 bases). V was trimmed by 5 bases and J by 3 bases, leaving 13 bases between them. CDR3 size: 14 residues. Germline V CDR1 and CDR2: SGHTA, FQGNSA. CDR3 nucleotides: TGTGCCAGCAGCCCGGATACAGGGTACACTGAAGCTTTCTTT. Translating it yields CASSPDTGYTEAFF.

The rearrangement links TRBV7-2 to TRBJ2-7, with TRBD2 identical over 11 bases. V shed 5 bases and J 3 bases; nucleotides not matched to a gene: 9. This CDR3 contains 16 residues. Germline V CDR1 and CDR2: SGHTA, FQGNSA. CDR3 residues: CASSPTRLAGFYEQYF. The CDR3 region has the DNA TGTGCCAGCAGCCCCACCCGACTAGCGGGGTTCTACGAGCAGTACTTC.

This clone was seen a few times. The V call is TRBV28, the J call TRBJ2-1; 8 bases are shared with TRBD2. This CDR3 has 14 amino acids. From germline, CDR1 is MDHEN and CDR2 SYDVKM. V shed 9 bases and J 12 bases; nucleotides not matched to a gene: 16. The CDR3 sequence: CASQRGGLDGGQFF. DNA of the CDR3: TGTGCCAGTCAAAGGGGGGGACTAGACGGTGGGCAGTTCTTC.